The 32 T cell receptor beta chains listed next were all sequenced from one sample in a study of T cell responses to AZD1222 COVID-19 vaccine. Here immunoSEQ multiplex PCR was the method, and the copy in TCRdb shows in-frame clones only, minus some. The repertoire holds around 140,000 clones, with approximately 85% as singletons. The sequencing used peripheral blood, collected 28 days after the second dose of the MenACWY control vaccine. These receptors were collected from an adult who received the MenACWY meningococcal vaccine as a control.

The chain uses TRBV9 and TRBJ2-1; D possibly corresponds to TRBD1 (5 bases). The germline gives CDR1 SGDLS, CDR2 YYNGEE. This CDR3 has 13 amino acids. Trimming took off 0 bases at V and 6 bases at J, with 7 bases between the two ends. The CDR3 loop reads CASSVGQTNEQFF. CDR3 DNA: TGTGCCAGCAGCGTAGGACAGACCAATGAGCAGTTCTTC.

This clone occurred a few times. CDR3 coding DNA: TGTGCCAGCAGCGCCCCAGGGAACACTGAAGCTTTCTTT. Translating gives CASSAPGNTEAFF. The V call is TRBV5-4, the J call TRBJ1-1; D not resolved. Trimming left V 4 bases short and J 1 base short, with 8 bases between. The germline V gene encodes CDR1 SGHNT and CDR2 YYREEE (reference sequence). The CDR3 length is 13 residues.

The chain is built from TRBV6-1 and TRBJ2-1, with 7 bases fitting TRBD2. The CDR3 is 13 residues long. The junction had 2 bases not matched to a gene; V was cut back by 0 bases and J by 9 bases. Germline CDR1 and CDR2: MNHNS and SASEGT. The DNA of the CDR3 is TGTGCCAGCAGTGAAGCGCGGACTAGTGAGCAGTTCTTC. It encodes CASSEARTSEQFF.

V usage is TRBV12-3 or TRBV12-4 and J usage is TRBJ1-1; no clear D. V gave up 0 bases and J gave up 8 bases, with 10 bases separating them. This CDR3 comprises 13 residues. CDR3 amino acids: CASSLALRSEAFF. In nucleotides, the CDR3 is TGTGCCAGCAGTTTAGCGTTAAGATCAGAAGCTTTCTTT.

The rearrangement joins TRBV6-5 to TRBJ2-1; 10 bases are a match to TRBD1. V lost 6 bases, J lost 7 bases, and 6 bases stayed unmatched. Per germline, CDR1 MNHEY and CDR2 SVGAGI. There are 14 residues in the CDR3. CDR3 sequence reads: CASRGQGQWNEQFF. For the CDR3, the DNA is TGTGCCAGCAGGGGACAGGGGCAATGGAATGAGCAGTTCTTC.

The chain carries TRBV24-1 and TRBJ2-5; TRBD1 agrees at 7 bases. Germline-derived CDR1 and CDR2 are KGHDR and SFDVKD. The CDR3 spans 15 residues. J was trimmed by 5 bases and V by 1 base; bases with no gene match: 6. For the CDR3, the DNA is TGTGCCACCAGTGATTTTGTACAGGGGAAGGAGACCCAGTACTTC. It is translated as CATSDFVQGKETQYF.

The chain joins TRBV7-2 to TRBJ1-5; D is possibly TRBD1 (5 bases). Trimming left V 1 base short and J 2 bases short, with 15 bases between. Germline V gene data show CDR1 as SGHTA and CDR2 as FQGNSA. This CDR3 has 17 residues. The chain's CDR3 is CASSLVLGGRGNQPQHF. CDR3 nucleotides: TGTGCCAGCAGCTTAGTGCTTGGGGGTCGGGGCAATCAGCCCCAGCATTTT.

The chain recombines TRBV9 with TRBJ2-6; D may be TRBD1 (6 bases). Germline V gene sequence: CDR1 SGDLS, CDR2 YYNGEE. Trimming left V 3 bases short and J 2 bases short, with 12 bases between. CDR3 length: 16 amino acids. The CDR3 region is CASSASRDTGANVLTF. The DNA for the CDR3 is TGTGCCAGCAGCGCATCACGGGACACTGGGGCCAACGTCCTGACTTTC.

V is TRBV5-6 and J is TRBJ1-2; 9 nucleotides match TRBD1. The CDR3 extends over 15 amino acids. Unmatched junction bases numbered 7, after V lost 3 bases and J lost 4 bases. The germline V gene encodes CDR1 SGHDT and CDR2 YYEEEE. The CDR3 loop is CASSSLPGQGYGYTF. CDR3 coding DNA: TGTGCCAGCAGCTCCCTCCCGGGACAGGGCTATGGCTACACCTTC.

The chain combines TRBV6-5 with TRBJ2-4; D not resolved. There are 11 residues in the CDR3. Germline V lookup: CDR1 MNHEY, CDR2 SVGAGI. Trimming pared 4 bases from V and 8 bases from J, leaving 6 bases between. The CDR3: CASSFMDIQYF. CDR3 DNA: TGTGCCAGCAGTTTTATGGACATTCAGTACTTC.

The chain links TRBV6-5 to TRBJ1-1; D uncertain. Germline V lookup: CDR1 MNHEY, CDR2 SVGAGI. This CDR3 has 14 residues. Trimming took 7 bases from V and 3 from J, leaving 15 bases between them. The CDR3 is CASNAVGVHTEAFF. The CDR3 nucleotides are TGTGCCAGCAACGCTGTCGGCGTACACACTGAAGCTTTCTTT.

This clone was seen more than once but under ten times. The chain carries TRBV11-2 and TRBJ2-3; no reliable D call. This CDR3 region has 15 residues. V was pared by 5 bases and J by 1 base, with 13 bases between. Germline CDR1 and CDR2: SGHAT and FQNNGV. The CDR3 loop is CASSPSVARTDTQYF. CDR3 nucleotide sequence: TGTGCCAGCAGCCCCAGTGTGGCTCGCACAGATACGCAGTATTTT.

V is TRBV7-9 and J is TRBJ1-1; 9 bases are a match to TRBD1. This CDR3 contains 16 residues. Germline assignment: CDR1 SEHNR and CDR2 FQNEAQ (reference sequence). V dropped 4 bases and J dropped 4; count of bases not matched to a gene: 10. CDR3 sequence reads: CASSSNLGQGSTEAFF. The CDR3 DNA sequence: TGTGCCAGCAGCTCGAACTTAGGACAGGGGAGCACTGAAGCTTTCTTT.

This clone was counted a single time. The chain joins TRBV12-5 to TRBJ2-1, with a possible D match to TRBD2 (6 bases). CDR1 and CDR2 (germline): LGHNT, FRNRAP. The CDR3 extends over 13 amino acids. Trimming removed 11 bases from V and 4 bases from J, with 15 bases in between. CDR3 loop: CAGERGRYNEQFF. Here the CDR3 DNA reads TGTGCTGGGGAGCGAGGGAGGTACAATGAGCAGTTCTTC.

The chain's CDR3 is CASSLVAYGYTF. The CDR3 DNA is TGTGCCAGCAGTTTGGTGGCCTATGGCTACACCTTC. The gene calls are TRBV28 and TRBJ1-2; D is ambiguous. This CDR3 comprises 12 residues. Germline CDR1 is MDHEN and CDR2 is SYDVKM. Trimming left V 3 bases short and J 4 bases short, with 6 bases between.

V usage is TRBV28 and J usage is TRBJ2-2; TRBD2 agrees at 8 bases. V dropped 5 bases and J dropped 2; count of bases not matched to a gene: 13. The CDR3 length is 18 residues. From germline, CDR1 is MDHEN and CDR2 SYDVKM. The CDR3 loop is CASSPFRIAGQNTGELFF. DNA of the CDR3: TGTGCCAGCAGTCCGTTTCGGATAGCGGGGCAAAACACCGGGGAGCTGTTTTTT.

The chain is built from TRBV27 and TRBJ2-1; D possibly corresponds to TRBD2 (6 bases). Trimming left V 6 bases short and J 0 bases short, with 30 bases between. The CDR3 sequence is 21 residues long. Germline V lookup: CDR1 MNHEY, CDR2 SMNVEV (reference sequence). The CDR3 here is CASSPTRSPSDPTSSYNEQFF. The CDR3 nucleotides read TGTGCCAGCAGCCCAACCCGGTCGCCTAGCGATCCTACTAGCTCCTACAATGAGCAGTTCTTC.

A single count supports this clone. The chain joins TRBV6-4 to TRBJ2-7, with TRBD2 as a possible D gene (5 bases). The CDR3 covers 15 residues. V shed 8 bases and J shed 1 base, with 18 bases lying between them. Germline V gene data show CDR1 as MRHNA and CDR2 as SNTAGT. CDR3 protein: CASGFRRGVSYEQYV. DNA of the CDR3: TGTGCCAGCGGATTCCGTCGGGGAGTGTCCTACGAGCAGTACGTC.

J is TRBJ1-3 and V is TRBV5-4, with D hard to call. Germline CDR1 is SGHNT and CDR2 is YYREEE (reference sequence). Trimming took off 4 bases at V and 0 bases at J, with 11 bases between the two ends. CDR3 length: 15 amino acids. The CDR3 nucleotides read TGTGCCAGCAGCCCGGGCCGCCTCTCTGGAAACACCATATATTTT. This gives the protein CASSPGRLSGNTIYF.

CDR3 protein: CASSYSLTRRALEQYV. CDR3 coding DNA: TGTGCCAGCAGTTACTCATTGACTAGACGAGCCCTCGAGCAGTACGTC. The rearrangement links TRBV6-5 to TRBJ2-7; D is possibly TRBD2 (6 bases). This CDR3 contains 16 residues. The V end lost 0 bases, the J end lost 6 bases, and 18 bases lay between the germline ends. Germline CDR1 MNHEY, CDR2 SVGAGI.

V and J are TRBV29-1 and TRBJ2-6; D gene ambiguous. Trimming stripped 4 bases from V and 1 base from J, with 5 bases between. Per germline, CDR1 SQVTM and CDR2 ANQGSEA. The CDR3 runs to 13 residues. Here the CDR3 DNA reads TGCAGCGTTGTATCATCTGGGGCCAACGTCCTGACTTTC. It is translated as CSVVSSGANVLTF.

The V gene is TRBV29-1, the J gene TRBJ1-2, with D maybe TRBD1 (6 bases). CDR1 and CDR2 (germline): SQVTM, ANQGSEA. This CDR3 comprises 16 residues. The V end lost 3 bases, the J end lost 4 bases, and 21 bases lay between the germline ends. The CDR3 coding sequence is TGCAGCGTTGACGACAGGACTCCCGTGCTGGGCTATGGCTACACCTTC. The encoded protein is CSVDDRTPVLGYGYTF.

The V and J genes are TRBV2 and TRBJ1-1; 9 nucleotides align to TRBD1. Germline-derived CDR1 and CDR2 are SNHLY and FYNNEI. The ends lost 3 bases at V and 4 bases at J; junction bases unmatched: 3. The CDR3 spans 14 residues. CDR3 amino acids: CASSEGQGITEAFF. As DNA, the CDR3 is TGTGCCAGCAGTGAGGGACAGGGTATCACTGAAGCTTTCTTT.

CDR3 sequence (DNA): TGTGCCAGCGGGAAGGCCCTCGGTTACGAGCAGTACTTC. Encoded protein: CASGKALGYEQYF. V gene TRBV11-3 combines with J gene TRBJ2-7, with D unclear. Trimming removed 8 bases at V and 4 bases at J, with 15 bases between. There are 13 residues in the CDR3. Looked up from germline, CDR1 is SGHNT and CDR2 is YENEEA.

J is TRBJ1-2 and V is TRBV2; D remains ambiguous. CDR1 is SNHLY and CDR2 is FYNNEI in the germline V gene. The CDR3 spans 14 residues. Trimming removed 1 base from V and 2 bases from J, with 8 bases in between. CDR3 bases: TGTGCCAGCAGTGAAGAATCGGGGAACTATGGCTACACCTTC. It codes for CASSEESGNYGYTF.

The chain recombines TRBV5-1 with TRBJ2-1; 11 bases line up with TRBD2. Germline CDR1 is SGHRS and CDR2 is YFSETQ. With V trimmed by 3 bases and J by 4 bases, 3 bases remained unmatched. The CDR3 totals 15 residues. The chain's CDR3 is CASSSGLADYNEQFF. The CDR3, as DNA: TGCGCCAGCAGCTCGGGACTAGCGGATTACAATGAGCAGTTCTTC.

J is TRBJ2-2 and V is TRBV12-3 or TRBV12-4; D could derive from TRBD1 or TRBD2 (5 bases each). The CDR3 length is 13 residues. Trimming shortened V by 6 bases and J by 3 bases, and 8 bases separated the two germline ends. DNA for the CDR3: TGTGCCAGCAGCTTGGGGGACACCGGGGAGCTGTTTTTT. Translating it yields CASSLGDTGELFF.

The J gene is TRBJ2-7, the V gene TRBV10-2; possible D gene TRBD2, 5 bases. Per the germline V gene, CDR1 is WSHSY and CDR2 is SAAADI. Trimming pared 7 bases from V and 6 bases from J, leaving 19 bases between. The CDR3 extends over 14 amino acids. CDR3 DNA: TGCGCCAGCACAAAGCAAGCCGCTAGCCTCGAGCAGTACGTC. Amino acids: CASTKQAASLEQYV.

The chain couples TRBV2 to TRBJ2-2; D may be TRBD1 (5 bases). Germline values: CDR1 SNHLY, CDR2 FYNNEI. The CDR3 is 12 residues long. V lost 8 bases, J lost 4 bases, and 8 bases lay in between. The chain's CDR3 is CASDRRTGELFF. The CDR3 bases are TGTGCCAGCGACAGACGCACCGGGGAGCTGTTTTTT.

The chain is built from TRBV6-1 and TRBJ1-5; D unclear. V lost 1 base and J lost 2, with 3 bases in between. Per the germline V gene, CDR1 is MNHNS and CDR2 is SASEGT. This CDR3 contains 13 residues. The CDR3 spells CASSEERNQPQHF. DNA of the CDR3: TGTGCCAGCAGTGAAGAGCGCAATCAGCCCCAGCATTTT.

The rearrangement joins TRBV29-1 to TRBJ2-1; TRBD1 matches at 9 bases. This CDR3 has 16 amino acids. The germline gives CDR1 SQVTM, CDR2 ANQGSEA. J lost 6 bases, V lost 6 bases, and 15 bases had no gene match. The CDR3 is CSVGVPGTGSVNEQFF. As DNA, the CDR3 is TGCAGCGTCGGTGTCCCCGGGACAGGGAGTGTCAATGAGCAGTTCTTC.

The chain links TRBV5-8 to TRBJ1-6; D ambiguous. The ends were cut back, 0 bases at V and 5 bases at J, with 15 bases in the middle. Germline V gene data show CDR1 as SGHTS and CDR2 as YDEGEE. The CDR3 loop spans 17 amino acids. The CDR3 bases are TGTGCCAGCAGCTTGGCCCGATATGCAGGTGATAATTCACCCCTCCACTTT. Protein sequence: CASSLARYAGDNSPLHF.